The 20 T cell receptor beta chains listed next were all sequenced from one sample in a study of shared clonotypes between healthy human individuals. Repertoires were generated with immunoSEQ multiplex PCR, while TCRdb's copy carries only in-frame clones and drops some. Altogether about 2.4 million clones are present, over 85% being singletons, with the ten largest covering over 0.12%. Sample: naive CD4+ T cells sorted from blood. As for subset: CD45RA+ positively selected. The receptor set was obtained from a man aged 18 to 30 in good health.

The CDR3 DNA reads TGTGCCAGCTCACCAGGGGGGAAGGATGGCTACACCTTC. Its translation: CASSPGGKDGYTF. The V call is TRBV18, the J call TRBJ1-2, with D tentatively TRBD1 (5 bases). Germline V CDR1 and CDR2: KGHSH, LQKENI. Trimming pared 2 bases from V and 6 bases from J, leaving 10 bases between. The CDR3 totals 13 residues. Using reference TRBV18 and TRBJ1-2 for the parts outside the CDR3, the full variable domain is NAGVMQNPRHLVRRRGQEARLRCSPMKGHSHVYWYRQLPEEGLKFMVYLQKENIIDESGMPKERFSAEFPKEGPSILRIQQVVRGDSAAYFCASSPGGKDGYTFGSGTRLTVV.

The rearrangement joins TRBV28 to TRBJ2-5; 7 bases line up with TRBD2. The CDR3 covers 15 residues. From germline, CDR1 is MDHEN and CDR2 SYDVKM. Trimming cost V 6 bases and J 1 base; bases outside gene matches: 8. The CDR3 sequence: CASSGLGLSQETQYF. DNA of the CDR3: TGTGCCAGCAGCGGCTTGGGACTAAGCCAAGAGACCCAGTACTTC.

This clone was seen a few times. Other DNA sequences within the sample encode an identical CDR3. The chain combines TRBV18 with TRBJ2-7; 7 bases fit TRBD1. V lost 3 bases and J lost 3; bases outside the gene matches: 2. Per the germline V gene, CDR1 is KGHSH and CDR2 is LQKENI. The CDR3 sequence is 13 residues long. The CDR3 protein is CASSPGQLYEQYF. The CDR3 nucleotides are TGTGCCAGCTCACCGGGACAGCTCTACGAGCAGTACTTC.

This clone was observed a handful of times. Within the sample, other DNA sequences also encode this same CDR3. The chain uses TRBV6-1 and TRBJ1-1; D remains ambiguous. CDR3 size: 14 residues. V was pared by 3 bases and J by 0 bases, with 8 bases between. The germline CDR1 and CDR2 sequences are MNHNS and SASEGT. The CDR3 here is CASSDKGLNTEAFF. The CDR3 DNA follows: TGTGCCAGCAGTGATAAGGGCCTGAACACTGAAGCTTTCTTT.

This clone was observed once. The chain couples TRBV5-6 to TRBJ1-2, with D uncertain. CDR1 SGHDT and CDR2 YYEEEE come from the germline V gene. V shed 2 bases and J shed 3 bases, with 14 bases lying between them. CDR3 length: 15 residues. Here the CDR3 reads CASSLGPDLYYGYTF. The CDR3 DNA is TGTGCCAGCAGCTTAGGCCCAGACCTGTACTATGGCTACACCTTC.

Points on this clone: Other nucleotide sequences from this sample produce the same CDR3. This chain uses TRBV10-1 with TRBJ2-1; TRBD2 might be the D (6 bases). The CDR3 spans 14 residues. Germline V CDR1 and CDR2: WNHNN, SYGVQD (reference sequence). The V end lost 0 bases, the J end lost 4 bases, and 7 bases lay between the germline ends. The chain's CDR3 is CASSESGSYNEQFF. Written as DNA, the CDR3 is TGCGCCAGCAGTGAGTCCGGGAGTTACAATGAGCAGTTCTTC.

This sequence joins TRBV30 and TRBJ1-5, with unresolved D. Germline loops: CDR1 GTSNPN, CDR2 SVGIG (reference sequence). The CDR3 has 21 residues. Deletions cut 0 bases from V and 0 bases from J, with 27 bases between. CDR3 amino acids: CAWSVPVPQEPHLYSNQPQHF. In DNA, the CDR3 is TGTGCCTGGAGTGTTCCCGTACCGCAGGAGCCTCACCTTTATAGCAATCAGCCCCAGCATTTT.

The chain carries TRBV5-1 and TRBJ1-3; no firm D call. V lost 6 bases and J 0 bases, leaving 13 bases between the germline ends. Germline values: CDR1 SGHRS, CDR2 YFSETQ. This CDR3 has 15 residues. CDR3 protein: CASTLEAFSGNTIYF. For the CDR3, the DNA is TGCGCCAGCACCCTTGAGGCTTTCTCTGGAAACACCATATATTTT.

CDR3 region: CASSTNGNEKLFF. The CDR3 DNA sequence: TGTGCCAGCTCTACGAATGGAAATGAAAAACTGTTTTTT. The chain employs TRBV18 and TRBJ1-4; D remains unclear. Per germline, CDR1 KGHSH and CDR2 LQKENI. V gave up 6 bases and J gave up 5 bases, with 10 bases separating them. The CDR3 covers 13 residues.

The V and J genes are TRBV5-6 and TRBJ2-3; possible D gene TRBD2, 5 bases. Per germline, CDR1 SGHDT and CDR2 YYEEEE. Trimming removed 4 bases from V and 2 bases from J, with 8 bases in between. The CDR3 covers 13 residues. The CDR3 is CASSPLATDTQYF. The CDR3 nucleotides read TGTGCCAGCAGCCCGCTAGCCACAGATACGCAGTATTTT.

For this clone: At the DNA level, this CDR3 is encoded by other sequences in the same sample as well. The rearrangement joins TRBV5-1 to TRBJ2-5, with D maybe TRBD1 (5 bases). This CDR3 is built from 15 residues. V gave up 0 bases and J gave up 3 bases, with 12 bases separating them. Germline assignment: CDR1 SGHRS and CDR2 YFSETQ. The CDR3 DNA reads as TGCGCCAGCAGCTTGGCTGGCGGCAGGGAAGAGACCCAGTACTTC. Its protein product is CASSLAGGREETQYF.

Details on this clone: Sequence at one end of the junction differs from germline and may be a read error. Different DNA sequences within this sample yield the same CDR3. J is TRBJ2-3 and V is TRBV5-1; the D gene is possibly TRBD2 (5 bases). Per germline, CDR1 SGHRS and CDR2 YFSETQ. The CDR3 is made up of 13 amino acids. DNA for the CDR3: TGCGCCAGCAGTTTGGAGGGCACAGATACGCAGTATTTT. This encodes CASSLEGTDTQYF.

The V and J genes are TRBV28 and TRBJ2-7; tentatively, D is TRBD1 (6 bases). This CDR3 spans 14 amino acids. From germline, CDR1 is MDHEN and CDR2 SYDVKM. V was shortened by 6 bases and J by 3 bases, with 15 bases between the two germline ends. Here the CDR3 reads CASSYRGQFYEQYF. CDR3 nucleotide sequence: TGTGCCAGCAGCTACCGCGGACAGTTCTACGAGCAGTACTTC.

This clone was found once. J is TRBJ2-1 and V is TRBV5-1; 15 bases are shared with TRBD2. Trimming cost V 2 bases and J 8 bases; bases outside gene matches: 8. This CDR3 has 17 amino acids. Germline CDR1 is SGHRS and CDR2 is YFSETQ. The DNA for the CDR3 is TGCGCCAGCAGCTTAACCGGGACTAGCGGGGGGTGGGATGAGCAGTTCTTC. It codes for CASSLTGTSGGWDEQFF. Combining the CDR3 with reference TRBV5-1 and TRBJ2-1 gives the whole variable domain KAGVTQTPRYLIKTRGQQVTLSCSPISGHRSVSWYQQTPGQGLQFLFEYFSETQRNKGNFPGRFSGRQFSNSRSEMNVSTLELGDSALYLCASSLTGTSGGWDEQFFGPGTRLTVL.

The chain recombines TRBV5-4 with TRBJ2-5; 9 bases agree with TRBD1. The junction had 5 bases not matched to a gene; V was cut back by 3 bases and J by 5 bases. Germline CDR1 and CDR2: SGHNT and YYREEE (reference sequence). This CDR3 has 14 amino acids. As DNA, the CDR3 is TGTGCCAGCAGCTCGACAGGGGGTATGGAGACCCAGTACTTC. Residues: CASSSTGGMETQYF.

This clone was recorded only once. DNA of the CDR3: TGTGCCATCAGTGACAGTCTTAGCTCCTACGAGCAGTACTTC. Translation gives CAISDSLSSYEQYF. V gene TRBV10-3 combines with J gene TRBJ2-7; no clear D. The CDR3 sequence is 14 residues long. V shed 3 bases and J shed 0 bases, with 9 bases lying between them. The germline V gene encodes CDR1 ENHRY and CDR2 SYGVKD.

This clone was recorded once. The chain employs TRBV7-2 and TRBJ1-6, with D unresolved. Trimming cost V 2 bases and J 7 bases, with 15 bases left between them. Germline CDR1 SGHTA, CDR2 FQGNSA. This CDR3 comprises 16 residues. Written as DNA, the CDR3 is TGTGCCAGCAGCTTATCGAGTGAAATGGGGAATTCACCCCTCCACTTT. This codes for CASSLSSEMGNSPLHF. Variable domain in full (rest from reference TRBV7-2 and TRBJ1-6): GAGVSQSPSNKVTEKGKDVELRCDPISGHTALYWYRQSLGQGLEFLIYFQGNSAPDKSGLPSDRFSAERTGGSVSTLTIQRTQQEDSAVYLCASSLSSEMGNSPLHFGNGTRLTVT.

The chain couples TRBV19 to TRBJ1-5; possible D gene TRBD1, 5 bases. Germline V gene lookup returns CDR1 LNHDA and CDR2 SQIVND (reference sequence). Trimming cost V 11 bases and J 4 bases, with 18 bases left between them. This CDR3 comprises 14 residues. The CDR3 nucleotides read TGTGCCGGGGGAGACTGGGTCGGTAATCAGCCCCAGCATTTT. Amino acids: CAGGDWVGNQPQHF.

The chain's CDR3 is CASSPDLSPSGTQYF. In nucleotides, the CDR3 is TGCGCCAGCAGCCCCGACCTTAGTCCCTCAGGGACCCAGTACTTC. The gene calls are TRBV4-1 and TRBJ2-5; D unresolved. CDR3 length: 15 amino acids. Germline V gene lookup returns CDR1 MGHRA and CDR2 YSYEKL. Trimming shortened V by 4 bases and J by 7 bases, and 19 bases separated the two germline ends.

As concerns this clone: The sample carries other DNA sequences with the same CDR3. The CDR3 sequence is CASSPTGNSYEQYF. In nucleotides, the CDR3 is TGTGCCAGCTCCCCGACAGGGAACTCCTACGAGCAGTACTTC. The rearrangement joins TRBV18 to TRBJ2-7; 7 nucleotides line up with TRBD1. V lost 6 bases and J lost 0; bases outside the gene matches: 5. This CDR3 is built from 14 residues. Germline assignment: CDR1 KGHSH and CDR2 LQKENI.